This T cell receptor beta chain was documented in a study of blood T cell repertoires in COVID-19. Across the whole study: The study drew acute and convalescent COVID-19 samples from the United States, Italy and Spain. From T cells, B-cell-depleted T cells, or PBMCs came the material, which was cDNA or gDNA.

Study processing details: Reference gene primer amplification in the assay estimated nucleated cell counts. Clones were read by immunoSEQ multiplex PCR, and TCRdb kept only the in-frame ones, dropping some. Clone size and V and J calls were adopted from that table, with D and trimming inferred from the DNA. The table has approximately 100,000 clones, 70% to 90% seen once; the top ten hold 3% to 4.5%. Germline V CDR1 and CDR2: SGHKS, YYEKEE (reference sequence). The CDR3 length is 16 residues. Trimming removed 0 bases at V and 0 bases at J, with 10 bases between. The sequence derives from a woman aged 55 to 70 with acute or convalescent COVID-19. The chain recombines TRBV5-5 with TRBJ1-5; D gene uncertain. The sample consisted of peripheral blood. The CDR3 coding sequence is TGTGCCAGCAGCTTGGATCCGGGAGTTAGCAATCAGCCCCAGCATTTT. Amino acids: CASSLDPGVSNQPQHF.